One T cell receptor (beta chain) is described in this entry. This CDR3 has 15 amino acids. V lost 0 bases to trimming and J lost 6 bases; unmatched junction nucleotides: 8. Germline V gives CDR1 LNHDA, CDR2 SQIVND (reference sequence). This sample was included in a study of blood T cell repertoires in COVID-19. Data came from immunoSEQ multiplex PCR; TCRdb stores just in-frame clones and leaves some out. The table includes about 260,000 clones, roughly 86% detected once. The specimen was peripheral blood. The chain uses TRBV19 and TRBJ2-7; 7 bases match TRBD1. This TCR derives from a man aged 40-49 years with active or convalescent COVID-19. The CDR3 protein is CASSIDHDRAGEQYF. The CDR3 DNA reads as TGTGCCAGTAGTATAGATCACGACAGGGCGGGCGAGCAGTACTTC.